Shown below are 17 T cell receptor beta chains from a single sample sequenced in a study of blood T cells in healthy people across ages. The authors ran a second PCR of about 6 to 11 cycles using a sample-barcoded 5' primer and a J-beta primer mix. TCRdb reprocessed the 5' RACE reads via MiXCR and lists one record per CDR3 protein. Among more than 1,400,000 distinct CDR3 sequences listed, approximately 38% were seen once. Input material: blood. Receptors originate from a young woman in good health.

This clonotype has more than one count but fewer than ten. CDR3 residues: CSARVNGDYGYTF. The CDR3 DNA reads TGCAGTGCTAGAGTGAACGGCGACTATGGCTACACCTTC. This chain connects TRBV20-1 to TRBJ1-2, with unresolved D. Germline CDR1 DFQATT, CDR2 SNEGSKA (reference sequence). V dropped 1 base and J dropped 3 bases, with 9 bases sitting between them. This CDR3 is 13 amino acids long.

This clonotype was recorded a few times. The gene calls are TRBV29-1 and TRBJ2-1; 8 bases fit TRBD2. The CDR3 extends over 12 amino acids. Germline loops: CDR1 SQVTM, CDR2 ANQGSEA. V lost 4 bases, J lost 6 bases, and 2 bases stayed unmatched. In nucleotides, the CDR3 is TGCAGCGTTGGAACTAGCGGCAATGAGCAGTTCTTC. As protein: CSVGTSGNEQFF.

The rearrangement uses TRBV5-5 and TRBJ2-7; no firm D call. Per the germline V gene, CDR1 is SGHKS and CDR2 is YYEKEE (reference sequence). The CDR3 consists of 15 residues. V gave up 0 bases and J gave up 1 base, with 11 bases separating them. In DNA form, the CDR3 reads TGTGCCAGCAGCTTGGACCACTTCATATCCTACGAGCAGTACTTC. The encoded protein is CASSLDHFISYEQYF.

A few counts support this clonotype. The chain recombines TRBV20-1 with TRBJ2-5; TRBD2 matches 12 bases. The CDR3 spans 16 residues. The V gene's germline CDR1 is DFQATT and CDR2 SNEGSKA (reference sequence). The V segment lost 1 base and the J segment 1 base; nucleotides outside the gene matches: 4. In DNA, the CDR3 is TGCAGTGCTAGAGGGCTAGCGGGGGGGCTCCAAGAGACCCAGTACTTC. Amino acid sequence: CSARGLAGGLQETQYF.

This clonotype occurred a few times. This chain uses TRBV2 with TRBJ2-3, with 9 bases identical to TRBD2. V trimming: 10 bases; J trimming: 2 bases; junction bases outside the gene matches: 7. CDR3 length equals 14 residues. Germline-derived CDR1 and CDR2 are SNHLY and FYNNEI. CDR3 in DNA: TGTGCCAAGGGGGCGGGGGGGGACACAGATACGCAGTATTTT. This encodes CAKGAGGDTDTQYF.

This clonotype turned up a few times. V usage is TRBV5-1 and J usage is TRBJ1-6; unclear D gene. Germline V CDR1 and CDR2: SGHRS, YFSETQ. The CDR3 loop spans 12 amino acids. With 4 bases removed from V and 7 bases from J, the gap between germline ends came to 6 bases. The CDR3 nucleotides read TGCGCCAGCAGCGACGGGAATTCACCCCTCCACTTT. This gives the protein CASSDGNSPLHF.

V is TRBV20-1 and J is TRBJ2-2, with 7 bases lining up with TRBD2. Per germline, CDR1 DFQATT and CDR2 SNEGSKA (reference sequence). There are 14 residues in the CDR3. V shed 1 base, J shed 4 bases, and the junction held 3 bases outside the gene matches. CDR3 sequence: CSARAAGVTGELFF. The CDR3 DNA is TGCAGTGCTAGAGCGGCGGGAGTCACCGGGGAGCTGTTTTTT.

In nucleotides, the CDR3 is TGTGCCACCAGCGGATCAGGGGGACTAGCTAACACCGGGGAGCTGTTTTTT. Translated, it gives CATSGSGGLANTGELFF. This rearrangement joins TRBV15 to TRBJ2-2; 9 bases are a match to TRBD2. CDR3 length: 17 residues. Germline assignment: CDR1 LNHNV and CDR2 YYDKDF (reference sequence). Trimming at V came to 5 bases and at J to 2 bases, leaving 9 bases not matched to a gene.

A few counts support this clonotype. V gene TRBV14 combines with J gene TRBJ2-7, with D possibly being TRBD2 (7 bases). The germline CDR1 and CDR2 sequences are SGHDN and FVKESK. The CDR3 contains 13 residues. V lost 8 bases and J 1 base, leaving 12 bases between the germline ends. CDR3 sequence (DNA): TGTGCCAGCTCCGGGGGGCTTTCCTACGAGCAGTACTTC. Amino acid sequence: CASSGGLSYEQYF. Full variable domain (missing parts from reference TRBV14 and TRBJ2-7): EAGVTQFPSHSVIEKGQTVTLRCDPISGHDNLYWYRRVMGKEIKFLLHFVKESKQDESGMPNNRFLAERTGGTYSTLKVQPAELEDSGVYFCASSGGLSYEQYFGPGTRLTVT.

This clonotype has just a few counts. The chain joins TRBV9 to TRBJ2-3; 8 positions agree with TRBD2. The CDR3 covers 16 residues. Germline lookup yields CDR1 SGDLS and CDR2 YYNGEE. J gave up 2 bases and V 0 bases, and 5 bases lay outside the gene matches. The CDR3 DNA follows: TGTGCCAGCAGCGTAGCCCCGGGACTAGACACAGATACGCAGTATTTT. Protein sequence: CASSVAPGLDTDTQYF.

This clonotype has just a few counts. The CDR3 nucleotides are TGCGCCAGCAGCTTTTCCGGACTAGCGGGAGACCCGGGGAATGAGCAGTTCTTC. The encoded protein is CASSFSGLAGDPGNEQFF. This chain joins TRBV5-1 and TRBJ2-1, with 13 bases lining up with TRBD2. This CDR3 comprises 18 residues. V trimming: 2 bases; J trimming: 7 bases; junction bases outside the gene matches: 12. Germline V gives CDR1 SGHRS, CDR2 YFSETQ.

This sequence joins TRBV7-2 and TRBJ2-7; TRBD2 matches 8 bases. CDR1 and CDR2 from the germline V gene are SGHTA and FQGNSA. V lost 2 bases, J lost 4 bases, and 7 bases stayed unmatched. The CDR3 contains 15 residues. The CDR3 is CASSLFGTSRYEQYF. CDR3 bases: TGTGCCAGCAGCTTATTCGGGACTAGTAGGTACGAGCAGTACTTC. Full variable domain (outside the CDR3, taken from reference TRBV7-2 and TRBJ2-7): GAGVSQSPSNKVTEKGKDVELRCDPISGHTALYWYRQSLGQGLEFLIYFQGNSAPDKSGLPSDRFSAERTGGSVSTLTIQRTQQEDSAVYLCASSLFGTSRYEQYFGPGTRLTVT.

This clonotype has more than one count but fewer than ten. The junction shows a germline mismatch at one end, possibly a read error. This sequence joins TRBV5-1 and TRBJ1-2; 10 bases fit TRBD1. From germline, CDR1 is SGHRS and CDR2 YFSETQ. The CDR3 runs 15 residues. CDR3 loop: CASSFGTGVNYGYTF. The CDR3 bases are TGTGCCAGCAGTTTTGGGACAGGGGTTAACTATGGCTACACCTTC.

This clonotype appeared a few times. This chain uses TRBV4-1 with TRBJ2-5; 8 bases map to TRBD1. Germline-derived CDR1 and CDR2 are MGHRA and YSYEKL. Trimming cost V 0 bases and J 13 bases; bases outside gene matches: 7. CDR3 size: 13 residues. The CDR3 DNA follows: TGCGCCAGCAGCCAAGATTGGGGGACAGGCGGGTACTTC. This codes for CASSQDWGTGGYF.

This clonotype has only a few counts. V and J are TRBV3-1 and TRBJ2-3, with D unresolved. V was trimmed by 1 base and J by 5 bases, leaving 7 bases between them. This CDR3 has 13 residues. In germline, CDR1 is LGHDT, CDR2 YNNKEL (reference sequence). The CDR3 nucleotides read TGTGCCAGCAGCCAAGGGAGAGAAGATACGCAGTATTTT. It specifies CASSQGREDTQYF.

This clonotype was counted a single time. The rearrangement uses TRBV15 and TRBJ1-1, with 7 positions matching TRBD1. Per germline, CDR1 LNHNV and CDR2 YYDKDF (reference sequence). CDR3 length: 13 residues. Trimming took 7 bases from V and 4 from J; bases not matched to a gene: 6. Here the CDR3 DNA reads TGTGCCACCAACAGGGGAAGGTTCACTGAAGCTTTCTTT. It translates to CATNRGRFTEAFF.

CDR3 sequence (DNA): TGTGCCACCAGCAGGTCGCTAGCAACAGATACGCAGTATTTT. Residues: CATSRSLATDTQYF. This chain joins TRBV15 and TRBJ2-3; tentatively, D is TRBD2 (5 bases). CDR1 is LNHNV and CDR2 is YYDKDF in the germline V gene (reference sequence). Trimming took 3 bases from V and 3 from J, leaving 10 bases between them. The CDR3 spans 14 residues.